The 9 T cell receptor beta chains below come from one sample, sequenced in a study of identical twins. TCRdb re-called the 5' RACE reads with MiXCR, one entry per CDR3 protein. The sample has about 520,000 distinct CDR3 sequences, less than 25% seen once; the top ten hold roughly 0.9%. This sample also belongs to another study, concerning T cells expressing NK-cell markers.

The sequenced material came from CD4+ T cells sorted from blood. The origin of the receptors is a woman aged 18 to 35 in good health.

In this sample, this clonotype turned up a few times. The rearrangement joins TRBV7-2 to TRBJ1-5; tentatively, D is TRBD1 (5 bases). There are 14 residues in the CDR3. Trimming took off 3 bases at V and 2 bases at J, with 8 bases between the two ends. Germline-derived CDR1 and CDR2 are SGHTA and FQGNSA. CDR3 sequence (DNA): TGTGCCAGCAGCTTCAGGGACGGCAATCAGCCCCAGCATTTT. This sequence encodes CASSFRDGNQPQHF.

V is TRBV9 and J is TRBJ2-3; a weak D match, TRBD2 (7 bases). Germline CDR1 SGDLS, CDR2 YYNGEE. The CDR3 has 13 amino acids. V was trimmed by 4 bases and J by 11 bases, leaving 17 bases between them. The CDR3 sequence: CASSPGWGGGQYF. CDR3 coding DNA: TGTGCCAGCAGCCCCGGCTGGGGGGGCGGGCAGTATTTT.

The chain employs TRBV12-3 or TRBV12-4 and TRBJ2-1, with 8 bases identical to TRBD2. The CDR3 is 17 residues long. Unmatched junction bases numbered 21, after V lost 6 bases and J lost 11 bases. CDR3 sequence: CASSPAVWRGDSMKQFF. CDR3 in DNA: TGTGCCAGCAGCCCAGCTGTTTGGCGGGGGGATTCAATGAAGCAGTTCTTC.

This chain links TRBV20-1 with TRBJ2-3; a possible D gene is TRBD2 (5 bases). The germline CDR1 and CDR2 sequences are DFQATT and SNEGSKA (reference sequence). V was trimmed by 2 bases and J by 2 bases, leaving 11 bases between them. There are 14 residues in the CDR3. CDR3 region: CSARPGSATDTQYF. CDR3 coding DNA: TGCAGTGCTAGACCGGGGTCAGCCACAGATACGCAGTATTTT.

Only a few counts were recorded for this clonotype. The genes are TRBV20-1 and TRBJ2-7; 8 bases agree with TRBD1. Trimming removed 6 bases from V and 3 bases from J; junction bases left unmatched: 10. Germline CDR1 and CDR2: DFQATT and SNEGSKA (reference sequence). This CDR3 comprises 14 residues. The CDR3 is CSARQRTGIYEQYF. The CDR3 DNA is TGCAGTGCAAGGCAAAGGACAGGGATCTACGAGCAGTACTTC.

This sequence joins TRBV20-1 and TRBJ2-1; TRBD2 might be the D (5 bases). The length of the CDR3 is 12 residues. V lost 6 bases and J lost 6, with 12 bases in between. The germline V gene encodes CDR1 DFQATT and CDR2 SNEGSKA (reference sequence). The DNA for the CDR3 is TGCAGTGCCAGACTATTTAGCAATGAGCAGTTCTTC. Translation gives CSARLFSNEQFF.

The CDR3 spells CASLRGWGNYGYTF. The CDR3 DNA reads as TGTGCCAGCCTCAGAGGGTGGGGTAACTATGGCTACACCTTC. This chain connects TRBV6-1 to TRBJ1-2; D unclear. CDR1 is MNHNS and CDR2 is SASEGT in the germline V gene. The CDR3 length is 14 residues. The germline V and J ends were trimmed by 8 bases and 1 base, with 14 bases remaining between them.

This clonotype has a count of ten or more. V is TRBV5-6 and J is TRBJ1-1; a weak D match, TRBD1 (5 bases). V lost 3 bases to trimming and J lost 4 bases, with 16 bases between them. CDR3 length: 15 residues. Germline V gene data show CDR1 as SGHDT and CDR2 as YYEEEE. The CDR3 DNA sequence: TGTGCCAGCAGCTCCAGAGGGACCGGGACCACTGAAGCTTTCTTT. This encodes CASSSRGTGTTEAFF.

The J gene is TRBJ2-7, the V gene TRBV7-9; D perhaps matches TRBD1 (5 bases). This CDR3 is built from 15 residues. The V end was cut by 5 bases, the J end by 6 bases, with 20 bases between. Germline V CDR1 and CDR2: SEHNR, FQNEAQ (reference sequence). CDR3 amino acids: CASSPRGSMRSEQYF. CDR3 sequence (DNA): TGTGCCAGCAGCCCAAGGGGCTCGATGCGATCCGAGCAGTACTTC.